These 13 T cell receptor beta chains originate from one sample sequenced in a study of blood T cell repertoires in COVID-19. Repertoires were generated with immunoSEQ multiplex PCR, while TCRdb's copy carries only in-frame clones and drops some. The sample yields around 320,000 clones, 90% seen once. The sequenced sample consisted of PBMCs or T cells enriched from blood (not recorded which). All receptors derive from a young woman who had been exposed to COVID-19.

CDR3 nucleotides: TGCGCCAGCAGCTCCCTGGGAGGGGAGGGCACTGAAGCTTTCTTT. This encodes CASSSLGGEGTEAFF. The chain uses TRBV5-1 and TRBJ1-1, with D possibly matching TRBD1 (5 bases). Germline CDR1 is SGHRS and CDR2 is YFSETQ. The length of the CDR3 is 15 residues. The ends were cut back, 3 bases at V and 4 bases at J, with 16 bases in the middle.

The V gene is TRBV6-5, the J gene TRBJ1-3; possibly TRBD1 for D (5 bases). The CDR3 contains 15 residues. Germline lookup yields CDR1 MNHEY and CDR2 SVGAGI. V lost 8 bases and J lost 0, with 14 bases in between. The CDR3 loop is CASRRGGSSGNTIYF. DNA for the CDR3: TGTGCCAGCCGGAGGGGTGGGAGCTCTGGAAACACCATATATTTT.

CDR3 amino acids: CASSFGPGLSSDEQFF. The CDR3 nucleotides read TGCGCCAGCAGCTTCGGTCCGGGACTCAGTTCGGATGAGCAGTTCTTC. The rearrangement joins TRBV5-1 to TRBJ2-1; tentatively, D is TRBD2 (6 bases). Germline CDR1 and CDR2: SGHRS and YFSETQ. V was clipped by 2 bases and J by 8 bases, with 20 bases between them. CDR3 size: 16 residues.

This chain uses TRBV19 with TRBJ1-1; 9 nucleotides line up with TRBD1. V shed 6 bases and J 2 bases; nucleotides not matched to a gene: 4. In germline, CDR1 is LNHDA, CDR2 SQIVND (reference sequence). This CDR3 has 14 amino acids. CDR3 loop: CASRMDRGNTEAFF. CDR3 sequence (DNA): TGTGCCAGTAGGATGGACAGGGGAAACACTGAAGCTTTCTTT.

This chain links TRBV6-5 with TRBJ1-6; the D gene is possibly TRBD1 (5 bases). CDR1 and CDR2 from the germline V gene are MNHEY and SVGAGI. The CDR3 runs to 15 residues. Trimming shortened V by 10 bases and J by 9 bases, and 22 bases separated the two germline ends. The CDR3 bases are TGTGCCACCAACCGTGGGGCAGACTCTACTTCACCCCTCCACTTT. It codes for CATNRGADSTSPLHF.

The V call is TRBV5-1, the J call TRBJ1-4; possible D gene TRBD1, 5 bases. The V end was cut by 3 bases, the J end by 0 bases, with 12 bases between. Germline CDR1 reads SGHRS; CDR2 reads YFSETQ. The CDR3 runs to 16 residues. The CDR3 is CASSSWGGATNEKLFF. DNA for the CDR3: TGCGCCAGCAGCTCCTGGGGGGGGGCAACTAATGAAAAACTGTTTTTT.

V and J are TRBV4-3 and TRBJ1-1, with D tentatively TRBD1 (5 bases). The CDR3 sequence is 14 residues long. V was cut by 1 base and J by 1 base, with 7 bases left in between. The germline CDR1 and CDR2 sequences are LGHNA and YSLEER. Here the CDR3 reads CASSQGQRNTEAFF. DNA of the CDR3: TGCGCCAGCAGCCAAGGACAGCGGAACACTGAAGCTTTCTTT.

This clone occurred once. The rearrangement joins TRBV6-5 to TRBJ1-2; maybe TRBD1 (5 bases). Germline V gene sequence: CDR1 MNHEY, CDR2 SVGAGI. The length of the CDR3 is 14 residues. V was pared by 7 bases and J by 3 bases, with 15 bases between. The CDR3 loop is CASTSLGEDYGYTF. DNA for the CDR3: TGTGCCAGCACTTCCTTAGGGGAGGACTATGGCTACACCTTC.

The chain joins TRBV29-1 to TRBJ1-5; weak D call: TRBD1 (6 bases). The CDR3 is made up of 14 amino acids. V lost 2 bases, J lost 5 bases, and 13 bases lay in between. CDR1 SQVTM and CDR2 ANQGSEA come from the germline V gene. DNA of the CDR3: TGCAGCGTTGAAAGGAGAGGACAGTATCAGCCCCAGCATTTT. Translation: CSVERRGQYQPQHF. Complete variable domain (other parts from reference TRBV29-1 and TRBJ1-5): SAVISQKPSRDICQRGTSLTIQCQVDSQVTMMFWYRQQPGQSLTLIATANQGSEATYESGFVIDKFPISRPNLTFSTLTVSNMSPEDSSIYLCSVERRGQYQPQHFGDGTRLSIL.

The V and J genes are TRBV6-5 and TRBJ2-5, with 11 bases lining up with TRBD1. In germline, CDR1 is MNHEY, CDR2 SVGAGI. The CDR3 length is 15 residues. V lost 2 bases, J lost 5 bases, and 4 bases stayed unmatched. DNA for the CDR3: TGTGCCAGCAGTTACACCGGGACAGGGGGTGAGACCCAGTACTTC. Translation gives CASSYTGTGGETQYF.

The rearrangement links TRBV18 to TRBJ2-3, with 8 bases that match TRBD2. The CDR3 covers 15 residues. V lost 5 bases, J lost 2 bases, and 6 bases stayed unmatched. Germline V lookup: CDR1 KGHSH, CDR2 LQKENI. The chain's CDR3 is CASSLRTSYTDTQYF. In DNA, the CDR3 is TGTGCCAGCTCATTACGGACTAGCTACACAGATACGCAGTATTTT. The full variable domain, in which reference TRBV18 and TRBJ2-3 provide the parts outside the CDR3, is NAGVMQNPRHLVRRRGQEARLRCSPMKGHSHVYWYRQLPEEGLKFMVYLQKENIIDESGMPKERFSAEFPKEGPSILRIQQVVRGDSAAYFCASSLRTSYTDTQYFGPGTRLTVL.

The V call is TRBV7-2, the J call TRBJ1-5; 7 bases match TRBD1. V was clipped by 3 bases and J by 2 bases; unmatched bases: 1. CDR3 length: 14 amino acids. From germline, CDR1 is SGHTA and CDR2 FQGNSA. The CDR3 loop is CASSFGTGNQPQHF. CDR3 sequence (DNA): TGTGCCAGCAGCTTCGGGACAGGCAATCAGCCCCAGCATTTT.

V usage is TRBV5-1 and J usage is TRBJ2-5, with TRBD2 matching 11 bases. This CDR3 is 15 amino acids long. V lost 3 bases and J lost 3; bases outside the gene matches: 4. CDR1 SGHRS and CDR2 YFSETQ come from the germline V gene. The CDR3 DNA follows: TGCGCCAGCAGCTATCTGACTAGCGGGGAAGAGACCCAGTACTTC. Its translation: CASSYLTSGEETQYF.